Listed below are T cell receptor beta chains from one sample, sequenced in a study of blood T cell repertoires in COVID-19. The table came from immunoSEQ multiplex PCR; TCRdb's copy has only in-frame clones and leaves some out. The sample shows fewer than 200,000 clones, 88% of them seen only once. Source material: PBMCs or T cells enriched from blood (not recorded which). These receptors were obtained from a woman younger than 30 who had recovered from COVID-19. Each CDR3 is given with its conserved first and last residue. The order of the fields is J gene, clone size, D gene, V gene, CDR3 protein, CDR3 DNA. D genes are given only for firm matches. A row's size may be missing; if present it is once, few, many or a size class.

>TRBJ2-5|NA|TRBD1|TRBV5-5
CASSLVSGGTQYF
TGTGCCAGCAGCTTGGTGTCAGGGGGGACCCAGTACTTC
>TRBJ2-5|NA|NA|TRBV19
CASSIEAGETQYF
TGTGCCAGTAGTATAGAGGCGGGGGAGACCCAGTACTTC
>TRBJ2-1|NA|TRBD2|TRBV10-1
CASSGNLAAPYNEQFF
TGCGCCAGCAGCGGTAACCTAGCGGCTCCCTACAATGAGCAGTTCTTC
>TRBJ2-7|NA|TRBD1|TRBV27
CASSSFEGAPEQYF
TGTGCCAGCAGTAGTTTTGAGGGGGCCCCCGAGCAGTACTTC
>TRBJ2-7|NA|NA|TRBV20-1
CSATVIEQYF
TGCAGTGCAACAGTAATAGAGCAGTACTTC
>TRBJ1-5|NA|TRBD1|TRBV3-1/TRBV3-2
CASSQEMRQGYNQPQHF
TGTGCCAGCAGCCAAGAGATGAGACAGGGGTACAATCAGCCCCAGCATTTT
>TRBJ2-2|NA|NA|TRBV24-1
CATSLGGRVTGELFF
TGTGCCACCAGTCTTGGCGGCAGGGTTACCGGGGAGCTGTTTTTT
>TRBJ2-7|once|TRBD1|TRBV23-1
CASSQGPLIGRGTDEQYF
TGCGCCAGCAGTCAAGGGCCTCTCATCGGCAGGGGGACGGACGAGCAGTACTTC
>TRBJ2-3|once|TRBD2|TRBV28
CASAAGAGVTDTQYF
TGTGCCAGCGCCGCTGGGGCGGGAGTAACAGATACGCAGTATTTT
>TRBJ1-1|NA|NA|TRBV6-1
CASSELGGNTEAFF
TGTGCCAGCAGTGAACTAGGCGGGAACACTGAAGCTTTCTTT
>TRBJ2-7|NA|TRBD1|TRBV20-1
CSASTTGGIYEQYF
TGCAGTGCTAGTACCACAGGGGGCATCTACGAGCAGTACTTC
>TRBJ1-2|few|TRBD1|TRBV18
CASSNIPQQGAKGYTF
TGTGCCAGCTCAAACATCCCCCAACAGGGGGCTAAGGGCTACACCTTC
>TRBJ2-1|NA|NA|TRBV27
CASSTDRRSYNEQFF
TGTGCCAGCAGTACCGACAGGCGGTCCTACAATGAGCAGTTCTTC
>TRBJ2-2|NA|NA|TRBV7-9
CASSFTGTGELFF
TGTGCCAGCAGCTTCACAGGTACCGGGGAGCTGTTTTTT
>TRBJ2-2|NA|TRBD1|TRBV2
CASGTGVFSGELFF
TGTGCCAGCGGGACAGGGGTATTTTCCGGGGAGCTGTTTTTT
>TRBJ2-7|few|NA|TRBV27
CASSLLANYEQYF
TGTGCCAGCAGTTTATTAGCGAACTACGAGCAGTACTTC
>TRBJ1-2|NA|NA|TRBV10-2
CASSESRRDGYTF
TGCGCCAGCAGTGAGTCCAGGAGGGATGGCTACACCTTC
>TRBJ1-2|once|TRBD1|TRBV28
CASRTGANYGYTF
TGTGCCAGCAGGACAGGGGCTAACTATGGCTACACCTTC
>TRBJ2-1|NA|NA|TRBV1
CTSSQPGTSGSCSYNEQFF
TGCACCAGCAGCCAACCCGGGACTAGCGGGTCCTGCTCCTACAATGAGCAGTTCTTC
>TRBJ2-2|NA|NA|TRBV11-2
CASSLDTGANTGELFF
TGTGCCAGCAGCTTAGATACGGGAGCGAACACCGGGGAGCTGTTTTTT
>TRBJ2-7|NA|NA|TRBV18
CASSIRKGDPYEQYF
TGTGCCAGCTCCATACGGAAGGGGGATCCCTACGAGCAGTACTTC
>TRBJ1-1|NA|TRBD1|TRBV18
CASSRTGVEAFF
TGTGCCAGCTCGCGTACAGGGGTCGAAGCTTTCTTT
>TRBJ2-7|NA|NA|TRBV18
CASSLSGSEAYEQYF
TGTGCCAGCTCACTCAGCGGGTCGGAAGCCTACGAGCAGTACTTC
>TRBJ1-4|NA|NA|TRBV5-8
CASSLRGLGAEKLFF
TGTGCCAGCAGCTTGAGGGGACTCGGAGCTGAAAAACTGTTTTTT
>TRBJ1-5|NA|NA|TRBV28
CASSSGSSGGVDQPQHF
TGTGCCAGCAGCTCGGGCTCGTCGGGGGGGGTGGATCAGCCCCAGCATTTT
>TRBJ1-2|NA|NA|TRBV5-1
CASNAGDSYGYTF
TGCGCCAGCAACGCGGGGGATAGCTATGGCTACACCTTC
>TRBJ2-3|NA|TRBD2|TRBV7-2
CASSPAGYSTDTQYF
TGTGCCAGCTCTCCAGCGGGATACTCCACAGATACGCAGTATTTT
>TRBJ2-3|once|TRBD2|TRBV2
CASMAGGADTQYF
TGTGCCAGCATGGCGGGAGGGGCGGATACGCAGTATTTT
>TRBJ1-3|NA|TRBD1|TRBV10-3
CAIRERQGPPAFSGNTIYF
TGTGCCATCAGGGAAAGACAGGGACCTCCCGCTTTCTCTGGAAACACCATATATTTT
>TRBJ1-4|NA|NA|TRBV18
CASSRTATNEKLFF
TGTGCCAGCTCACGTACAGCTACTAATGAAAAACTGTTTTTT
>TRBJ1-1|NA|NA|TRBV29-1
CSVRQGTSSTEVFF
TGCAGCGTTCGTCAGGGAACCAGCTCCACTGAAGTTTTCTTT
>TRBJ2-1|NA|TRBD2|TRBV5-4
CASSRGGAEGHNEQFF
TGTGCCAGCAGCAGGGGAGGGGCGGAGGGCCACAATGAGCAGTTCTTC
>TRBJ2-1|NA|TRBD2|TRBV11-2
CASSFSSGVNNEQFF
TGTGCCAGCAGCTTCTCTAGCGGGGTTAACAATGAGCAGTTCTTC
>TRBJ2-1|NA|NA|TRBV2
CASSEFQGNYEQFF
TGTGCCAGCAGTGAGTTCCAGGGGAACTATGAGCAGTTCTTC
>TRBJ2-1|once|TRBD2|TRBV24-1
CATSEQYSGRNYNEQFF
TGTGCCACCAGTGAACAATATAGCGGGAGAAACTACAATGAGCAGTTCTTC
>TRBJ2-3|once|NA|TRBV6-1
CASSEGRGSGTDTQYF
TGTGCCAGCAGTGAAGGTCGAGGGAGTGGCACAGATACGCAGTATTTT
>TRBJ2-2|NA|NA|TRBV28
CASRGTQGRTRTGELFF
TGTGCCAGCAGAGGCACGCAGGGGCGGACACGCACCGGGGAGCTGTTTTTT
>TRBJ1-1|NA|TRBD1|TRBV2
CASSSNRGGTEAFF
TGTGCCAGCAGTTCTAACAGGGGGGGGACTGAAGCTTTCTTT
>TRBJ1-2|few|TRBD1|TRBV9
CASSVGDRGRIGYTF
TGTGCCAGCAGCGTAGGGGACAGGGGGCGCATAGGCTACACCTTC
>TRBJ1-6|NA|TRBD1|TRBV7-4
CASSLAGGTGYNSPLHF
TGTGCCAGCAGCTTAGCGGGTGGGACAGGATATAATTCACCCCTCCACTTT
>TRBJ1-2|NA|TRBD1|TRBV6-2/TRBV6-3
CASSYSPSTGNGYTF
TGTGCCAGCAGTTACTCACCCTCGACAGGGAATGGCTACACCTTC
>TRBJ1-1|NA|NA|TRBV3-1/TRBV3-2
CASSQILQGQGAEAFF
TGTGCCAGCAGCCAAATCTTACAGGGTCAGGGTGCTGAAGCTTTCTTT
>TRBJ2-7|NA|NA|TRBV28
CASSLVGALLSYEQYF
TGTGCCAGCAGTTTAGTTGGAGCTCTACTCTCCTACGAGCAGTACTTC
>TRBJ2-1|NA|NA|TRBV29-1
CSVDRTSYNEQFF
TGCAGCGTCGACCGGACAAGTTACAATGAGCAGTTCTTC
>TRBJ2-7|NA|NA|TRBV13
CASSLDSTYEQYF
TGTGCCAGCAGCTTGGACAGTACCTACGAGCAGTACTTC
>TRBJ2-4|NA|TRBD2|TRBV18
CASSQPGLAGLAKNIQYF
TGTGCCAGCTCGCAACCGGGACTAGCGGGGCTAGCCAAAAACATTCAGTACTTC
>TRBJ1-6|NA|TRBD1|TRBV18
CASSRDRGRDSPLHF
TGTGCCAGCTCACGCGACAGGGGCAGGGATTCACCCCTCCACTTT
>TRBJ2-1|NA|NA|TRBV9
CASSVVDWTWGNEQFF
TGTGCCAGCAGCGTAGTAGATTGGACTTGGGGTAATGAGCAGTTCTTC
>TRBJ2-5|NA|NA|TRBV11-2
CASSLGGRETQYF
TGTGCCAGCAGCTTGGGGGGGCGGGAGACCCAGTACTTC
>TRBJ2-7|NA|NA|TRBV7-8
CASSLASGAITYEQYF
TGTGCCAGCAGCTTAGCGAGTGGGGCCATAACCTACGAGCAGTACTTC
>TRBJ2-5|NA|TRBD1|TRBV6-4
CASPEGTGGPYQETQYF
TGTGCCAGCCCAGAAGGGACAGGGGGCCCGTACCAAGAGACCCAGTACTTC
>TRBJ2-5|NA|TRBD1|TRBV19
CASSSWDRVQETQYF
TGTGCCAGTAGTAGTTGGGACAGGGTACAAGAGACCCAGTACTTC
>TRBJ1-5|NA|NA|TRBV19
CASSIFPRYSNQPQHF
TGTGCCAGTAGTATATTCCCTCGCTATAGCAATCAGCCCCAGCATTTT
>TRBJ2-3|once|NA|TRBV2
CATMENADTQYF
TGTGCCACTATGGAGAATGCAGATACGCAGTATTTT
>TRBJ2-2|NA|NA|TRBV10-2
CASSDTFTGELFF
TGCGCCAGCAGTGACACTTTCACCGGGGAGCTGTTTTTT